This T cell receptor beta chain is from a study of metastatic and nonmetastatic thyroid tumors. About the research overall: Both malignant and benign thyroid patients supplied peripheral blood and tumor or nodule tissue samples, across which the repertoires of these patients were then compared.

TCRdb re-clonotyped the PCR reads via MiXCR. Here the sample spans roughly 81,000 clones, over 8.5% being singletons. This clone was observed many times. Trimming cost V 6 bases and J 4 bases, with 12 bases left between them. The CDR3 is 13 residues long. Germline CDR1 and CDR2: MDHEN and SYDVKM. No treatment had been given to any patient before thyroid surgery. Sequencing used blood. V and J are TRBV28 and TRBJ2-5; TRBD2 might be the D (6 bases). This receptor was identified in a female donor with papillary thyroid cancer or a benign thyroid nodule (not recorded which). Some clones in this sample may be carry-over from other donors' samples. The chain's CDR3 is CASRRDPGETQYF. The CDR3 DNA sequence: TGTGCCAGCAGGCGGGATCCGGGAGAGACCCAGTACTTC.